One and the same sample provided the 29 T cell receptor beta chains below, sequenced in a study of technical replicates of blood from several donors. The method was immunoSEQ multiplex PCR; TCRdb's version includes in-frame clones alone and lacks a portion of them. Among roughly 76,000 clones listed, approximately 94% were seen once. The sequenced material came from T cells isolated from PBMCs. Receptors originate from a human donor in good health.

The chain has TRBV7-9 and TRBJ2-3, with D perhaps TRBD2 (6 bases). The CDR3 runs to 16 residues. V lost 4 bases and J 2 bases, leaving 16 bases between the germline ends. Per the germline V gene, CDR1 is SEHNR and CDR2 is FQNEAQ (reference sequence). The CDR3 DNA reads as TGTGCCAGCAGCTCACCTACTAGCAGAGTCACAGATACGCAGTATTTT. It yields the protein CASSSPTSRVTDTQYF.

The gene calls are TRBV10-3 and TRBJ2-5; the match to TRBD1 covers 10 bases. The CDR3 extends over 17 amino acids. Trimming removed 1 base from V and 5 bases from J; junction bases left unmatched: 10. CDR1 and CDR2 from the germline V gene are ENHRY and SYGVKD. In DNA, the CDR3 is TGTGCCATCAGTGAGTTTCTACCCGGGACAGGGGAGGAGACCCAGTACTTC. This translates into CAISEFLPGTGEETQYF.

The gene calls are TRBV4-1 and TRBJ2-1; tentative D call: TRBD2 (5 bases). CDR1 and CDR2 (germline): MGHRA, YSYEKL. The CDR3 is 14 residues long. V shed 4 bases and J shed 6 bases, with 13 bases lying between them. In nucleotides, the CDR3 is TGCGCCAGCAGCCTCGGAGGTTCTAGCAATGAGCAGTTCTTC. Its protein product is CASSLGGSSNEQFF.

The chain's CDR3 is CASSSLGTGAFSPYEQYF. In DNA, the CDR3 is TGTGCCAGCAGCTCACTTGGGACAGGGGCCTTTAGCCCCTACGAGCAGTACTTC. This rearrangement joins TRBV28 to TRBJ2-7, with 10 bases aligning to TRBD1. CDR1 and CDR2 (germline): MDHEN, SYDVKM. The CDR3 is made up of 18 amino acids. Germline trimming cut 6 bases from V and 2 bases from J; bases unmatched to any gene: 16.

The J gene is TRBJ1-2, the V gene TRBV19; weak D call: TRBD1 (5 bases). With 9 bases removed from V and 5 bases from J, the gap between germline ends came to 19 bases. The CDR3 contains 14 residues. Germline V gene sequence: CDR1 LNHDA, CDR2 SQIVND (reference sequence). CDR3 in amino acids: CASLPGPGLYGYTF. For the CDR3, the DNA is TGTGCCAGCCTCCCCGGCCCAGGGCTGTATGGCTACACCTTC. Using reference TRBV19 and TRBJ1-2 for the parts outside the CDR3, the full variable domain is DGGITQSPKYLFRKEGQNVTLSCEQNLNHDAMYWYRQDPGQGLRLIYYSQIVNDFQKGDIAEGYSVSREKKESFPLTVTSAQKNPTAFYLCASLPGPGLYGYTFGSGTRLTVV.

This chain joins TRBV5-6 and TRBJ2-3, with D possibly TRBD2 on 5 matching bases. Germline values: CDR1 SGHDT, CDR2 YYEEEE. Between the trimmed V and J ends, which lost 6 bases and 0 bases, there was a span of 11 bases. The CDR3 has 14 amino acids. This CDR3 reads CASNPLGSTDTQYF. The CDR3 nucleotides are TGTGCCAGCAACCCACTAGGGAGCACAGATACGCAGTATTTT.

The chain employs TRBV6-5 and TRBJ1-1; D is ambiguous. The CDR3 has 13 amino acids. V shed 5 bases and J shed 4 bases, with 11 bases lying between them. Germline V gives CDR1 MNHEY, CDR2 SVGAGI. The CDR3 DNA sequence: TGTGCCAGCAGTCTCCGAGGTAGCACTGAAGCTTTCTTT. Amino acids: CASSLRGSTEAFF.

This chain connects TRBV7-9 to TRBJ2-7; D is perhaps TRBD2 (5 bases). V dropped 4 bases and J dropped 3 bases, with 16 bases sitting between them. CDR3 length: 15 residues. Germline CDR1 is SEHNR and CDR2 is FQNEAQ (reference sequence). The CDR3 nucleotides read TGTGCCAGCAGCTCCCGGACTGGTGAAAACTACGAGCAGTACTTC. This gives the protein CASSSRTGENYEQYF.

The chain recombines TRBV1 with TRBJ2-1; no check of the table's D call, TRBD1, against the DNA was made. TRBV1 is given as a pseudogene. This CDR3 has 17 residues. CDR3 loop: CTSSPKLFDRGVDEQFF. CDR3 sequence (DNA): TGCACCAGCAGCCCAAAACTTTTCGACAGGGGTGTAGATGAGCAGTTCTTC.

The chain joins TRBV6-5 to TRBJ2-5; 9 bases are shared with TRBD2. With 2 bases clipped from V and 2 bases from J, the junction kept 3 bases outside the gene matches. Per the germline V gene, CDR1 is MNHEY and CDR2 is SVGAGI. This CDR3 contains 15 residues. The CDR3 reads CASSYILAGQETQYF. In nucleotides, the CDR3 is TGTGCCAGCAGTTACATCCTAGCGGGGCAAGAGACCCAGTACTTC.

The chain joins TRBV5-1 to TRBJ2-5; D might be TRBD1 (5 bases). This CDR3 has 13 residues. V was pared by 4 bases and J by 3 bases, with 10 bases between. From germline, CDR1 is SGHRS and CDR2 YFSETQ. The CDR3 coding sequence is TGCGCCAGCAGCCTCAGGGTGGAAGAGACCCAGTACTTC. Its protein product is CASSLRVEETQYF. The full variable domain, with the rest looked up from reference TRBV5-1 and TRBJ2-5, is KAGVTQTPRYLIKTRGQQVTLSCSPISGHRSVSWYQQTPGQGLQFLFEYFSETQRNKGNFPGRFSGRQFSNSRSEMNVSTLELGDSALYLCASSLRVEETQYFGPGTRLLVL.

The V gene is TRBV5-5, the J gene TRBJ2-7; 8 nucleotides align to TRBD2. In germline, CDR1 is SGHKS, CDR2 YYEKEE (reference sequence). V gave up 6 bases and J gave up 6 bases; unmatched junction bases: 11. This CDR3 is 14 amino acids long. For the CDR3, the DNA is TGTGCCAGCAACTTTCGGACGGGAGGGGGCGAGCAGTACTTC. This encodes CASNFRTGGGEQYF.

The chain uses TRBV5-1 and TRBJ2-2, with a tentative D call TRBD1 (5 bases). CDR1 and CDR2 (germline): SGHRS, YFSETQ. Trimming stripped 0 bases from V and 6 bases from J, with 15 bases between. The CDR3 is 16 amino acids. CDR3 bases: TGCGCCAGCAGCTTGGAAGCAGGGTTGATGTCCGGGGAGCTGTTTTTT. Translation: CASSLEAGLMSGELFF.

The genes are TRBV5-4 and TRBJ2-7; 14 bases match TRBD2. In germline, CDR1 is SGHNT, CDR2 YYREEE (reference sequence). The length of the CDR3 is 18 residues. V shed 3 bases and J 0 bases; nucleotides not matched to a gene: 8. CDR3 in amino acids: CASSSGLAGGVSSYEQYF. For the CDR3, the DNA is TGTGCCAGCAGCTCAGGACTAGCGGGGGGCGTAAGCTCCTACGAGCAGTACTTC.

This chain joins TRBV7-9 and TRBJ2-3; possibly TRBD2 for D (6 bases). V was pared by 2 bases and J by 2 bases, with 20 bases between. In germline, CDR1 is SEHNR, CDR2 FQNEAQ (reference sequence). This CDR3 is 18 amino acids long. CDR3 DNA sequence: TGTGCCAGCAGCTTACCTGGGAGGCATGGTCCCCCCACAGATACGCAGTATTTT. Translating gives CASSLPGRHGPPTDTQYF.

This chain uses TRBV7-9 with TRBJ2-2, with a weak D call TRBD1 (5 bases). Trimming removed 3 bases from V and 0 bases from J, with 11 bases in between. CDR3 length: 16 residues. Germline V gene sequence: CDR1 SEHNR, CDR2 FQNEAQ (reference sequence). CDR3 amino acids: CASSFWARANTGELFF. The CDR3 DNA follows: TGTGCCAGCAGCTTCTGGGCCAGGGCGAACACCGGGGAGCTGTTTTTT. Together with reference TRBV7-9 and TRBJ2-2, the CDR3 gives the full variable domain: DTGVSQNPRHKITKRGQNVTFRCDPISEHNRLYWYRQTLGQGPEFLTYFQNEAQLEKSRLLSDRFSAERPKGSFSTLEIQRTEQGDSAMYLCASSFWARANTGELFFGEGSRLTVL.

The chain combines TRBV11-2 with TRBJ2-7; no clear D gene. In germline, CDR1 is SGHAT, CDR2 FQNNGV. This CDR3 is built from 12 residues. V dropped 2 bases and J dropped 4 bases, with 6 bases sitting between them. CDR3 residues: CASSLSVYEQYF. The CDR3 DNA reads TGTGCCAGCAGCTTATCAGTTTACGAGCAGTACTTC.

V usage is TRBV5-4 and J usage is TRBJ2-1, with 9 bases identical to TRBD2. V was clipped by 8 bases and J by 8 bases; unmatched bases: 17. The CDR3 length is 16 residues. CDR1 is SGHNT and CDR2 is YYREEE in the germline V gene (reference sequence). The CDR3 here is CASMRGGVAPIDEQFF. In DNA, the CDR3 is TGTGCCAGTATGCGGGGGGGGGTAGCCCCAATTGATGAGCAGTTCTTC.

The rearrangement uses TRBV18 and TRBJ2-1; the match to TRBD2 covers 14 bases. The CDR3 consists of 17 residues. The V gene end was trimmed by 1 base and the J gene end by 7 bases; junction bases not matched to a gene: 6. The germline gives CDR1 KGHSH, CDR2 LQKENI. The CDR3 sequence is CASSPLPTSGRGNEQFF. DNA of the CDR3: TGTGCCAGCTCACCACTCCCGACTAGCGGGAGGGGGAATGAGCAGTTCTTC.

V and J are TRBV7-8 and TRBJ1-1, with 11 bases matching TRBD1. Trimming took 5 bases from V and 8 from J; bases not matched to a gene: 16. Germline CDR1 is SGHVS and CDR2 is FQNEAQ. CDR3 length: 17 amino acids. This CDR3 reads CASSRTGGALLGGEAFF. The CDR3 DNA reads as TGTGCCAGCAGCCGGACAGGGGGCGCATTGTTGGGGGGAGAAGCTTTCTTT.

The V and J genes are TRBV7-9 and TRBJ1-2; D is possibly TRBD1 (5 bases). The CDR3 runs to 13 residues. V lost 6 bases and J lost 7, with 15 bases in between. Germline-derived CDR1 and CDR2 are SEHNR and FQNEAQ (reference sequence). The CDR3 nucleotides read TGTGCCAGCAGTTTTTCAGGGAATAGTGGCTACACCTTC. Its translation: CASSFSGNSGYTF.

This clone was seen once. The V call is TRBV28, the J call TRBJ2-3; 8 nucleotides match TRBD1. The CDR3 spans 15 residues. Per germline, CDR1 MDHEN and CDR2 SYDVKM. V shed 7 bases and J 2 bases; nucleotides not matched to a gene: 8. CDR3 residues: CASTTGTGSTDTQYF. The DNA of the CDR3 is TGTGCCAGCACCACCGGGACAGGATCCACAGATACGCAGTATTTT.

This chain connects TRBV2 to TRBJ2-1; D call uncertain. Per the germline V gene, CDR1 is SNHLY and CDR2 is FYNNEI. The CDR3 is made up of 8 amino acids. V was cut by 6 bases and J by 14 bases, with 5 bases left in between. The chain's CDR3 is CASSAKFF. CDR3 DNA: TGTGCCAGCAGCGCGAAGTTCTTC. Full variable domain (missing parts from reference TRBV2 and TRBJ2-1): EPEVTQTPSHQVTQMGQEVILRCVPISNHLYFYWYRQILGQKVEFLVSFYNNEISEKSEIFDDQFSVERPDGSNFTLKIRSTKLEDSAMYFCASSAKFFGPGTRLTVL.

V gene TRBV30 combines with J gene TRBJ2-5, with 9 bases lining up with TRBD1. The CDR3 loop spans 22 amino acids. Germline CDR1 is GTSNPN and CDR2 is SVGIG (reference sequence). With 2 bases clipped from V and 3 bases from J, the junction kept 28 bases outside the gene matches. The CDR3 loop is CAWSPRYTGGPVGRNLKETQYF. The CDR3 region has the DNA TGTGCCTGGAGTCCGCGTTATACAGGGGGCCCGGTTGGTAGGAATCTTAAAGAGACCCAGTACTTC.

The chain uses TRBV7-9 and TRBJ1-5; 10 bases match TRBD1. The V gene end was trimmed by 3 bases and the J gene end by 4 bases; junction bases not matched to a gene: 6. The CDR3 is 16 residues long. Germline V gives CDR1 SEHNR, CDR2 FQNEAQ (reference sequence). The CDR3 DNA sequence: TGTGCCAGCAGCTTGGGGCCGGGACAGGGGAATCAGCCCCAGCATTTT. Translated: CASSLGPGQGNQPQHF. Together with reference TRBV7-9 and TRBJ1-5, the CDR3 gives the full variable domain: DTGVSQNPRHKITKRGQNVTFRCDPISEHNRLYWYRQTLGQGPEFLTYFQNEAQLEKSRLLSDRFSAERPKGSFSTLEIQRTEQGDSAMYLCASSLGPGQGNQPQHFGDGTRLSIL.

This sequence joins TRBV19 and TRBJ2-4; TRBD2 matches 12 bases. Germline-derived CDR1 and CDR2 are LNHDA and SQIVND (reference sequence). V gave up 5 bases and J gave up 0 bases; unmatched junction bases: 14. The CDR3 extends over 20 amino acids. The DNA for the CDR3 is TGTGCCAGTAGTCCCTCTCGCGGACTAGCGGGGCTAATAGCCAAAAACATTCAGTACTTC. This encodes CASSPSRGLAGLIAKNIQYF.

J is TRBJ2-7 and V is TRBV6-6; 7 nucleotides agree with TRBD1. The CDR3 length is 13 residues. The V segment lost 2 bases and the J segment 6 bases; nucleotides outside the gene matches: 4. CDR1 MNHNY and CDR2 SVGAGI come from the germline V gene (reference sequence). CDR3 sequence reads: CASSYDREREQYF. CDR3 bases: TGTGCCAGCAGTTACGACAGGGAGCGCGAGCAGTACTTC.

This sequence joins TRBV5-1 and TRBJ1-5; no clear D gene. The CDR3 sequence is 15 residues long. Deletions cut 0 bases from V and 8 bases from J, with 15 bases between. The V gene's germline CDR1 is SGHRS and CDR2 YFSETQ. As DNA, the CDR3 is TGCGCCAGCAGCTTGGCTCCGAGGGATGGGGAGCCCCAGCATTTT. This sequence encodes CASSLAPRDGEPQHF. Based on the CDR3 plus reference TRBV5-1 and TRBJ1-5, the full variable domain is KAGVTQTPRYLIKTRGQQVTLSCSPISGHRSVSWYQQTPGQGLQFLFEYFSETQRNKGNFPGRFSGRQFSNSRSEMNVSTLELGDSALYLCASSLAPRDGEPQHFGDGTRLSIL.

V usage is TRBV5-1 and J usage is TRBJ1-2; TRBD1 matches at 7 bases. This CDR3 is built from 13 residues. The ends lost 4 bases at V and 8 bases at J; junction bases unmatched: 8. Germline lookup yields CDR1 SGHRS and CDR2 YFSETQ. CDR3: CASSPETGKGYTF. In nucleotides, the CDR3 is TGCGCCAGCAGCCCAGAGACAGGGAAAGGCTACACCTTC.